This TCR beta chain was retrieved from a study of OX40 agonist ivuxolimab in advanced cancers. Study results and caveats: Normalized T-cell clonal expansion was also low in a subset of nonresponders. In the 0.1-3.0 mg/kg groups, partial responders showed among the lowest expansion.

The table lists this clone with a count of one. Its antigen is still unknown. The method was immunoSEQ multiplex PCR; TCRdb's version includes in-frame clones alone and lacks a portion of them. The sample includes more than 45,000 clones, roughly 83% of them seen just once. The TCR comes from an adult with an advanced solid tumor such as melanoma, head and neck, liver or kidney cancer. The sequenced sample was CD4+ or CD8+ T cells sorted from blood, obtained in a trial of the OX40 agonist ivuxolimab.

The CDR3 is CASSLLRIRREWGSSYEQYF. The CDR3 DNA reads as TGTGCCAGCAGTTTATTAAGGATACGGCGGGAGTGGGGAAGCTCCTACGAGCAGTACTTC. This rearrangement joins TRBV28 to TRBJ2-7; 7 nucleotides line up with TRBD2. The V gene end was trimmed by 1 base and the J gene end by 0 bases; junction bases not matched to a gene: 18. From germline, CDR1 is MDHEN and CDR2 SYDVKM. The CDR3 sequence is 20 residues long.